Below are 30 T cell receptor beta chains sequenced from a single sample in a study of monozygotic twins with cystic fibrosis. Profiling relied on immunoSEQ multiplex PCR, and the TCRdb table lists in-frame clones only, not all of them. The repertoire holds approximately 17,000 clones, with around 96% as singletons. Sequencing input: blood. The source of these receptors is a girl under 10 years old with cystic fibrosis.

V gene TRBV29-1 combines with J gene TRBJ1-5, with D tentatively TRBD1 (6 bases). This CDR3 comprises 13 residues. From germline, CDR1 is SQVTM and CDR2 ANQGSEA. Trimming left V 4 bases short and J 4 bases short, with 11 bases between. The CDR3 nucleotides are TGCAGCGTTGGGACAGAACTAAATCAGCCCCAGCATTTT. Translating it yields CSVGTELNQPQHF.

J is TRBJ2-5 and V is TRBV7-9, with 8 positions matching TRBD2. J gave up 4 bases and V 5 bases, and 15 bases lay outside the gene matches. CDR3 length equals 17 residues. Looked up from germline, CDR1 is SEHNR and CDR2 is FQNEAQ (reference sequence). The DNA of the CDR3 is TGTGCCAGCAGCCCCCCCCGGGGACTAGTTCCGTCAGAGACCCAGTACTTC. It encodes CASSPPRGLVPSETQYF.

The chain couples TRBV7-2 to TRBJ2-2; the D is unclear. The V end lost 0 bases, the J end lost 1 base, and 9 bases lay between the germline ends. The CDR3 runs to 16 residues. The germline V gene encodes CDR1 SGHTA and CDR2 FQGNSA. CDR3 sequence (DNA): TGTGCCAGCAGCTTAGCTCGGCTGGGGAACACCGGGGAGCTGTTTTTT. It translates to CASSLARLGNTGELFF.

This sequence joins TRBV7-2 and TRBJ2-7, with 8 bases fitting TRBD2. This CDR3 contains 13 residues. Germline V CDR1 and CDR2: SGHTA, FQGNSA. Trimming removed 3 bases from V and 7 bases from J; junction bases left unmatched: 5. Here the CDR3 reads CASSLGGGQEQYF. CDR3 bases: TGTGCCAGCAGCTTGGGCGGGGGGCAAGAGCAGTACTTC.

The J gene is TRBJ1-2, the V gene TRBV6-4; D remains unclear. CDR3 length: 15 amino acids. Germline values: CDR1 MRHNA, CDR2 SNTAGT. V was cut by 4 bases and J by 2 bases, with 14 bases left in between. The CDR3 loop is CASSASLGGNYGYTF. CDR3 DNA: TGTGCCAGCAGTGCCAGTCTGGGCGGGAACTATGGCTACACCTTC.

The V gene is TRBV10-3, the J gene TRBJ1-4; tentatively, D is TRBD1 (6 bases). This CDR3 has 15 residues. Trimming removed 2 bases at V and 6 bases at J, with 13 bases between. Germline values: CDR1 ENHRY, CDR2 SYGVKD. The DNA of the CDR3 is TGTGCCATCAGTGAGGCCAGGGGAGGGGATGAAAAACTGTTTTTT. Its translation: CAISEARGGDEKLFF.

The rearrangement links TRBV4-1 to TRBJ2-7; 7 bases match TRBD1. Germline CDR1 and CDR2: MGHRA and YSYEKL. The CDR3 is 18 residues long. Trimming removed 0 bases from V and 1 base from J; junction bases left unmatched: 12. CDR3 coding DNA: TGCGCCAGCAGCCAAGAGAGTAGTTATTTGGACAGGTCCTACGAGCAGTACTTC. It is translated as CASSQESSYLDRSYEQYF.

This clone was found once. V is TRBV18 and J is TRBJ1-1, with D hard to call. Germline V gene sequence: CDR1 KGHSH, CDR2 LQKENI. V dropped 3 bases and J dropped 3 bases, with 11 bases sitting between them. CDR3 size: 14 residues. The CDR3 region is CASSPTARDTEAFF. CDR3 nucleotides: TGTGCCAGCTCACCTACAGCGAGGGACACTGAAGCTTTCTTT.

This clone has a single count. This chain connects TRBV5-5 to TRBJ2-7, with D perhaps matching TRBD1 or TRBD2 (5 bases each). V lost 4 bases and J lost 2, with 13 bases in between. Germline CDR1 reads SGHKS; CDR2 reads YYEKEE (reference sequence). The CDR3 is made up of 14 amino acids. The CDR3 coding sequence is TGTGCCAGCAGCCTTCAGAAGGGACCCTACGAGCAGTACTTC. It specifies CASSLQKGPYEQYF.

This clone is a singleton in its sample. J is TRBJ1-2 and V is TRBV27; no clear D. Germline CDR1 reads MNHEY; CDR2 reads SMNVEV (reference sequence). The CDR3 runs to 14 residues. Trimming shortened V by 3 bases and J by 4 bases, and 12 bases separated the two germline ends. This CDR3 reads CASSLKGWSYGYTF. The CDR3 DNA is TGTGCCAGCAGTTTGAAGGGTTGGAGCTATGGCTACACCTTC.

The chain links TRBV9 to TRBJ2-1; unclear D gene. Trimming removed 3 bases from V and 8 bases from J, with 21 bases in between. The CDR3 spans 16 residues. Looked up from germline, CDR1 is SGDLS and CDR2 is YYNGEE. The CDR3 region is CASSADRAKILDEQFF. The CDR3 coding sequence is TGTGCCAGCAGCGCCGACCGGGCCAAAATTTTGGATGAGCAGTTCTTC.

This chain connects TRBV19 to TRBJ2-1; D is unresolved. The germline CDR1 and CDR2 sequences are LNHDA and SQIVND (reference sequence). The ends were cut back, 3 bases at V and 9 bases at J, with 15 bases in the middle. CDR3 length equals 14 residues. CDR3 region: CASSMIAYHIEQFF. CDR3 bases: TGTGCCAGTAGTATGATAGCTTACCATATTGAGCAGTTCTTC.

V gene TRBV6-5 combines with J gene TRBJ2-5; D might be TRBD2 (5 bases). The V gene's germline CDR1 is MNHEY and CDR2 SVGAGI. Trimming removed 3 bases at V and 4 bases at J, with 12 bases between. The CDR3 has 14 amino acids. The CDR3 DNA follows: TGTGCCAGCAGTTATAGTGAGGGTTCAGAGACCCAGTACTTC. Translating gives CASSYSEGSETQYF.

This clone was recorded once. The gene calls are TRBV19 and TRBJ2-7; 9 bases match TRBD2. The germline CDR1 and CDR2 sequences are LNHDA and SQIVND (reference sequence). The CDR3 consists of 15 residues. V was clipped by 0 bases and J by 3 bases; unmatched bases: 3. The CDR3 DNA is TGTGCCAGTAGTATAGAGACTAGCGGAGTCTACGAGCAGTACTTC. Its translation: CASSIETSGVYEQYF.

This sequence joins TRBV7-2 and TRBJ1-1; D gene ambiguous. The CDR3 has 13 amino acids. Trimming stripped 1 base from V and 6 bases from J, with 9 bases between. The germline V gene encodes CDR1 SGHTA and CDR2 FQGNSA. Written as DNA, the CDR3 is TGTGCCAGCAGCTTAGTCGTAAGGGCTGAAGCTTTCTTT. This translates into CASSLVVRAEAFF. Variable domain in full (rest from reference TRBV7-2 and TRBJ1-1): GAGVSQSPSNKVTEKGKDVELRCDPISGHTALYWYRQSLGQGLEFLIYFQGNSAPDKSGLPSDRFSAERTGGSVSTLTIQRTQQEDSAVYLCASSLVVRAEAFFGQGTRLTVV.

The chain recombines TRBV14 with TRBJ1-1, with a tentative D call TRBD1 (6 bases). V lost 2 bases to trimming and J lost 5 bases, with 21 bases between them. This CDR3 spans 17 amino acids. Germline V gene data show CDR1 as SGHDN and CDR2 as FVKESK. This CDR3 reads CASSQLIGTPEETEAFF. The DNA for the CDR3 is TGTGCCAGCAGCCAACTAATCGGGACACCCGAAGAGACTGAAGCTTTCTTT.

The J gene is TRBJ2-2, the V gene TRBV7-9; maybe TRBD2 (6 bases). The CDR3 extends over 18 amino acids. Trimming took 3 bases from V and 0 from J, leaving 17 bases between them. CDR1 and CDR2 (germline): SEHNR, FQNEAQ (reference sequence). The CDR3 loop is CASSFSPGVIANTGELFF. CDR3 coding DNA: TGTGCCAGCAGCTTTTCCCCGGGGGTTATCGCGAACACCGGGGAGCTGTTTTTT.

The V gene is TRBV11-2, the J gene TRBJ1-6; D is ambiguous. The CDR3 is 16 amino acids. Trimming removed 2 bases from V and 2 bases from J, with 10 bases in between. Germline-derived CDR1 and CDR2 are SGHAT and FQNNGV. This CDR3 reads CASSLKGMTYNSPLHF. The CDR3 DNA follows: TGTGCCAGCAGCTTAAAGGGCATGACCTATAATTCACCCCTCCACTTT.

The V call is TRBV27, the J call TRBJ1-5, with D perhaps matching TRBD1 (5 bases). The CDR3 spans 16 residues. Trimming pared 0 bases from V and 6 bases from J, leaving 15 bases between. Germline V lookup: CDR1 MNHEY, CDR2 SMNVEV (reference sequence). Written as DNA, the CDR3 is TGTGCCAGCAGTTTATCGAGCCCAGGGATGGGTCAGCCCCAGCATTTT. Protein product: CASSLSSPGMGQPQHF.

V usage is TRBV20-1 and J usage is TRBJ1-6, with D unresolved. Germline V gene data show CDR1 as DFQATT and CDR2 as SNEGSKA (reference sequence). The CDR3 consists of 11 residues. Trimming took off 5 bases at V and 8 bases at J, with 7 bases between the two ends. The DNA of the CDR3 is TGCAGTGCTCAGATGGATTCACCCCTCCACTTT. Translation gives CSAQMDSPLHF.

The V gene is TRBV4-3, the J gene TRBJ1-2; D uncertain. The CDR3 sequence is 16 residues long. V lost 0 bases and J 7 bases, leaving 18 bases between the germline ends. Germline loops: CDR1 LGHNA, CDR2 YSLEER. The CDR3 region is CASSQETGGRSGGYTF. The CDR3 coding sequence is TGCGCCAGCAGCCAAGAGACGGGAGGGAGGAGCGGTGGCTACACCTTC.

There are a few counts of this clone. The rearrangement links TRBV19 to TRBJ1-1; D gene uncertain. The V and J ends lost 6 bases and 7 bases respectively, with 12 bases between them. The V gene's germline CDR1 is LNHDA and CDR2 SQIVND (reference sequence). The CDR3 contains 12 residues. The CDR3, as DNA: TGTGCCAGTAGCAGACCCCAGGTTGAAGCTTTCTTT. It yields the protein CASSRPQVEAFF.

J is TRBJ2-1 and V is TRBV2; 8 bases are shared with TRBD2. The J segment lost 1 base and the V segment lost 9 bases, leaving 5 bases of the junction unmatched. Germline CDR1 SNHLY, CDR2 FYNNEI. This CDR3 comprises 14 residues. This CDR3 is CARRAGDSYNEQFF. Here the CDR3 DNA reads TGTGCCAGGCGAGCGGGGGATTCCTACAATGAGCAGTTCTTC.

The rearrangement uses TRBV11-3 and TRBJ2-5; 10 nucleotides match TRBD1. The V and J ends lost 3 bases and 2 bases, in that order; junction bases with no gene match: 0. CDR1 and CDR2 from the germline V gene are SGHNT and YENEEA. The CDR3 has 14 amino acids. CDR3 DNA: TGTGCCAGCAGCTTGGGACAGGGGCAAGAGACCCAGTACTTC. Its translation is CASSLGQGQETQYF.

The V call is TRBV30, the J call TRBJ1-6, with D possibly TRBD1 on 5 matching bases. Trimming shortened V by 1 base and J by 6 bases, and 7 bases separated the two germline ends. This CDR3 is built from 13 residues. CDR1 is GTSNPN and CDR2 is SVGIG in the germline V gene (reference sequence). CDR3 DNA sequence: TGTGCCTGGAGTGAGGGGAGTAATTCACCCCTCCACTTT. Its translation is CAWSEGSNSPLHF.

This clone was detected once. The V gene is TRBV9, the J gene TRBJ1-4; 7 bases match TRBD1. Germline assignment: CDR1 SGDLS and CDR2 YYNGEE. The V segment lost 3 bases and the J segment 7 bases; nucleotides outside the gene matches: 6. The CDR3 runs 14 residues. The CDR3 spells CASSATGSTEKLFF. CDR3 coding DNA: TGTGCCAGCAGCGCGACAGGGTCAACTGAAAAACTGTTTTTT.

The V and J genes are TRBV9 and TRBJ1-3; D ambiguous. Per the germline V gene, CDR1 is SGDLS and CDR2 is YYNGEE. The CDR3 consists of 15 residues. The ends were cut back, 1 base at V and 6 bases at J, with 14 bases in the middle. The CDR3 sequence is CASSVTAGRANTIYF. DNA of the CDR3: TGTGCCAGCAGCGTAACGGCGGGTCGTGCAAACACCATATATTTT.

The gene calls are TRBV4-1 and TRBJ2-1; D tentatively fits TRBD1 or TRBD2 (5 bases each). This CDR3 spans 19 amino acids. V lost 2 bases, J lost 7 bases, and 27 bases lay in between. The germline V gene encodes CDR1 MGHRA and CDR2 YSYEKL. In DNA form, the CDR3 reads TGCGCCAGCAGCCAAATATACACTTGGCCGGGACGATTAAAAAATGAGCAGTTCTTC. As protein: CASSQIYTWPGRLKNEQFF.

This chain links TRBV4-3 with TRBJ2-2, with 7 nucleotides matching TRBD1. Germline CDR1 and CDR2: LGHNA and YSLEER. CDR3 length equals 15 residues. Germline trimming cut 1 base from V and 4 bases from J; bases unmatched to any gene: 3. The CDR3 coding sequence is TGCGCCAGCAGCCAAGGACAGGGTCGCACCGGGGAGCTGTTTTTT. It translates to CASSQGQGRTGELFF.

This chain uses TRBV5-1 with TRBJ1-3, with a possible D match to TRBD1 (5 bases). V was cut by 0 bases and J by 2 bases, with 6 bases left in between. Germline V gene data show CDR1 as SGHRS and CDR2 as YFSETQ. This CDR3 is 14 amino acids long. Here the CDR3 reads CASSLGRAGNTIYF. The CDR3 DNA sequence: TGCGCCAGCAGCTTGGGCAGGGCTGGAAACACCATATATTTT.